This entry lists 25 T cell receptor beta chains sequenced from one sample in a study of Ad26.COV2.S vaccination and SARS-CoV-2 variants. The treatment: over 15 received Ad26.COV2.S at low or high dose, single or two shots; a few received placebo; per-sample allocation not given. Each sample was drawn 63 days after the first injection (of vaccine or placebo). TCRdb's copy holds only in-frame clones and misses some; the assay was immunoSEQ multiplex PCR. The data contain roughly 420,000 clones, about 91% of them singletons. The specimen was peripheral blood, collected in a trial of Ad26.COV2.S vaccine versus placebo. The receptor set was obtained from a person between 18 and 60 years old who received the Ad26.COV2.S COVID-19 vaccine or a placebo.

V is TRBV6-1 and J is TRBJ2-7; maybe TRBD1 (5 bases). The ends were cut back, 2 bases at V and 2 bases at J, with 10 bases in the middle. Germline V gene data show CDR1 as MNHNS and CDR2 as SASEGT. CDR3 length equals 14 residues. CDR3 in DNA: TGTGCCAGCAGTGAAAGTGGCAGGGCCTACGAGCAGTACTTC. Translating it yields CASSESGRAYEQYF.

The V and J genes are TRBV25-1 and TRBJ1-2, with D unclear. Germline V CDR1 and CDR2: MGHDK, SYGVNS. Trimming left V 2 bases short and J 1 base short, with 11 bases between. The CDR3 runs 15 residues. CDR3 region: CASSEVPENNYGYTF. CDR3 in DNA: TGTGCCAGCAGTGAAGTCCCAGAAAATAACTATGGCTACACCTTC.

This sequence joins TRBV7-2 and TRBJ1-3; D uncertain. The CDR3 covers 14 residues. V shed 1 base and J shed 9 bases, with 13 bases lying between them. Per germline, CDR1 SGHTA and CDR2 FQGNSA. The DNA for the CDR3 is TGTGCCAGCAGCTTAGATGCCCAAACCGGCACCATATATTTT. Translated: CASSLDAQTGTIYF.

The genes are TRBV18 and TRBJ2-3; no reliable D call. The CDR3 length is 15 residues. Per germline, CDR1 KGHSH and CDR2 LQKENI. Trimming removed 3 bases at V and 2 bases at J, with 12 bases between. The CDR3 here is CASSPPAPFTDTQYF. DNA for the CDR3: TGTGCCAGCTCACCCCCAGCGCCCTTCACAGATACGCAGTATTTT.

V usage is TRBV14 and J usage is TRBJ1-4; possibly TRBD1 for D (6 bases). This CDR3 is 16 amino acids long. V dropped 3 bases and J dropped 3 bases, with 14 bases sitting between them. Germline V gives CDR1 SGHDN, CDR2 FVKESK. CDR3 nucleotides: TGTGCCAGCAGCCACACTACAGGGTTCGCTAATGAAAAACTGTTTTTT. Translation: CASSHTTGFANEKLFF.

In nucleotides, the CDR3 is TGTGCCACCAGCACAGGGACAGCCAAATTAAATGAGCAGTTCTTC. It specifies CATSTGTAKLNEQFF. The chain carries TRBV15 and TRBJ2-1, with TRBD1 matching 7 bases. The J segment lost 7 bases and the V segment lost 4 bases, leaving 10 bases of the junction unmatched. The germline CDR1 and CDR2 sequences are LNHNV and YYDKDF (reference sequence). The length of the CDR3 is 15 residues.

This chain uses TRBV5-1 with TRBJ2-1; 9 nucleotides match TRBD2. The V gene end was trimmed by 2 bases and the J gene end by 4 bases; junction bases not matched to a gene: 7. The CDR3 loop spans 16 amino acids. Germline-derived CDR1 and CDR2 are SGHRS and YFSETQ. The CDR3 loop is CASSFASGTSYNEQFF. The DNA for the CDR3 is TGCGCCAGCAGCTTTGCTAGCGGGACTTCATACAATGAGCAGTTCTTC.

The table lists this clone with a count of one. This sequence joins TRBV11-2 and TRBJ2-7; no clear D gene. Between the trimmed V and J ends, which lost 2 bases and 3 bases, there was a span of 5 bases. Germline CDR1 is SGHAT and CDR2 is FQNNGV. This CDR3 region has 12 residues. The CDR3 nucleotides read TGTGCCAGCAGCTTAAATCTCTACGAGCAGTACTTC. Its translation is CASSLNLYEQYF.

The CDR3 DNA follows: TGTGCCAGCAGCCTAACAGGGGATAACACCGGGGAGCTGTTTTTT. It translates to CASSLTGDNTGELFF. The gene calls are TRBV28 and TRBJ2-2; 7 bases agree with TRBD1. J lost 2 bases, V lost 6 bases, and 6 bases had no gene match. The germline V gene encodes CDR1 MDHEN and CDR2 SYDVKM. The CDR3 consists of 15 residues. The complete variable domain, with remaining parts taken from reference TRBV28 and TRBJ2-2, reads DVKVTQSSRYLVKRTGEKVFLECVQDMDHENMFWYRQDPGLGLRLIYFSYDVKMKEKGDIPEGYSVSREKKERFSLILESASTNQTSMYLCASSLTGDNTGELFFGEGSRLTVL.

The chain links TRBV10-3 to TRBJ1-2; D gene uncertain. V shed 2 bases and J shed 8 bases, with 9 bases lying between them. There are 12 residues in the CDR3. Germline CDR1 is ENHRY and CDR2 is SYGVKD. CDR3 nucleotides: TGTGCCATCAGTGAGGGTCAGAACGGCTACACCTTC. It translates to CAISEGQNGYTF.

This clone has just one count. The J gene is TRBJ2-3, the V gene TRBV7-2; D call uncertain. The CDR3 has 11 amino acids. CDR1 SGHTA and CDR2 FQGNSA come from the germline V gene. With 10 bases removed from V and 5 bases from J, the gap between germline ends came to 10 bases. CDR3 nucleotide sequence: TGTGCCAACCTCAATGGAGATACGCAGTATTTT. Translated: CANLNGDTQYF.

This clone was observed a single time. This chain connects TRBV28 to TRBJ2-5; D is possibly TRBD1 (6 bases). V was shortened by 6 bases and J by 3 bases, with 11 bases between the two germline ends. Per the germline V gene, CDR1 is MDHEN and CDR2 is SYDVKM. The CDR3 has 13 residues. Here the CDR3 DNA reads TGTGCCAGCAGCAGGGGCAGCGAAGAGACCCAGTACTTC. This translates into CASSRGSEETQYF.

V usage is TRBV6-5 and J usage is TRBJ1-2; 8 bases fit TRBD1. Trimming removed 7 bases from V and 3 bases from J; junction bases left unmatched: 10. Germline values: CDR1 MNHEY, CDR2 SVGAGI. CDR3 length equals 15 residues. The chain's CDR3 is CASTPGQGGDYGYTF. The DNA for the CDR3 is TGTGCCAGCACCCCAGGACAGGGAGGCGACTATGGCTACACCTTC.

The V call is TRBV10-3, the J call TRBJ2-3; 13 bases line up with TRBD2. The V gene end was trimmed by 9 bases and the J gene end by 1 base; junction bases not matched to a gene: 4. Germline-derived CDR1 and CDR2 are ENHRY and SYGVKD. There are 15 residues in the CDR3. CDR3 coding DNA: TGTGCCATTCAAGGACTAGCGGGGGGCACAGATACGCAGTATTTT. As protein: CAIQGLAGGTDTQYF.

J is TRBJ2-3 and V is TRBV3-1 (or the pseudogene TRBV3-2); maybe TRBD2 (6 bases). Deletions cut 1 base from V and 2 bases from J, with 19 bases between. In germline, CDR1 is LGHDT, CDR2 YNNKEL (reference sequence). The CDR3 has 18 residues. CDR3 amino acids: CASSQVPRGRRPTDTQYF. The CDR3 DNA follows: TGTGCCAGCAGCCAAGTCCCCCGGGGGAGGCGACCCACAGATACGCAGTATTTT.

This rearrangement joins TRBV6-6 to TRBJ2-6; a weak D match, TRBD1 (6 bases). Germline CDR1 and CDR2: MNHNY and SVGAGI (reference sequence). The CDR3 runs to 17 residues. The V end lost 5 bases, the J end lost 2 bases, and 16 bases lay between the germline ends. CDR3 nucleotide sequence: TGTGCCAGCAGTCCTAACAGGGTATTACCTGGGGCCAACGTCCTGACTTTC. Residues: CASSPNRVLPGANVLTF.

Regarding this clone: At the DNA level, this CDR3 is encoded by other sequences in the same sample as well. V usage is TRBV11-3 and J usage is TRBJ2-2; D is unclear. Germline V CDR1 and CDR2: SGHNT, YENEEA. The ends were cut back, 1 base at V and 0 bases at J, with 3 bases in the middle. The CDR3 has 14 amino acids. DNA for the CDR3: TGTGCCAGCAGCTTAGCAGCGAACACCGGGGAGCTGTTTTTT. The encoded protein is CASSLAANTGELFF.

The genes are TRBV27 and TRBJ1-2, with 10 bases aligning to TRBD1. Per germline, CDR1 MNHEY and CDR2 SMNVEV (reference sequence). Losses at the gene ends were 5 bases for V and 14 bases for J; bases not matched to a gene: 11. CDR3 length equals 13 residues. In nucleotides, the CDR3 is TGTGCCAGCAGTACCCTAGACAGGGGGCGGCGGACCTTC. Translating it yields CASSTLDRGRRTF.

This rearrangement joins TRBV11-1 to TRBJ1-6, with 7 bases aligning to TRBD1. The ends lost 5 bases at V and 4 bases at J; junction bases unmatched: 5. The CDR3 is 15 residues long. Germline V gene sequence: CDR1 SGHAT, CDR2 FQDESV (reference sequence). CDR3 protein: CASSDRGQYNSPLHF. The CDR3 nucleotides read TGTGCCAGCAGCGACCGGGGACAGTATAATTCACCCCTCCACTTT.

This sequence joins TRBV2 and TRBJ1-1; D unclear. CDR1 and CDR2 (germline): SNHLY, FYNNEI. The CDR3 is 13 amino acids. Trimming pared 6 bases from V and 0 bases from J, leaving 8 bases between. Here the CDR3 reads CASRGSMNTEAFF. The CDR3 DNA reads TGTGCCAGCAGGGGGTCAATGAACACTGAAGCTTTCTTT.

The gene calls are TRBV6-1 and TRBJ1-6, with TRBD1 identical over 10 bases. Germline loops: CDR1 MNHNS, CDR2 SASEGT. This CDR3 is 14 amino acids long. Unmatched junction bases numbered 2, after V lost 3 bases and J lost 9 bases. The DNA for the CDR3 is TGTGCCAGCAGTGAGACAGGGGGCGGTTCACCCCTCCACTTT. It encodes CASSETGGGSPLHF.

J is TRBJ2-7 and V is TRBV6-5; D call uncertain. CDR1 MNHEY and CDR2 SVGAGI come from the germline V gene. The CDR3 is 13 amino acids. V shed 3 bases and J shed 1 base, with 7 bases lying between them. In DNA, the CDR3 is TGTGCCAGCAGTTATCACGGATCCTACGAGCAGTACTTC. Protein sequence: CASSYHGSYEQYF.

The V gene is TRBV13, the J gene TRBJ2-7; D is possibly TRBD1 (7 bases). V shed 0 bases and J shed 6 bases, with 12 bases lying between them. The CDR3 length is 14 residues. In germline, CDR1 is PRHDT, CDR2 FYEKMQ (reference sequence). CDR3 nucleotides: TGTGCCAGCAGCTTAGGTCTTCAGGGGGGCGAGCAGTACTTC. It specifies CASSLGLQGGEQYF.

This CDR3 reads CASSPGTGGGEQYF. The DNA of the CDR3 is TGCGCCAGCAGCCCCGGGACAGGAGGAGGGGAGCAGTACTTC. The chain combines TRBV4-3 with TRBJ2-7; 8 nucleotides match TRBD1. After removal of 4 bases from V and 7 bases from J, the junction contained 9 bases not matched to a gene. The CDR3 consists of 14 residues. Per the germline V gene, CDR1 is LGHNA and CDR2 is YSLEER.

The genes are TRBV19 and TRBJ2-7; 9 nucleotides agree with TRBD2. Trimming removed 2 bases from V and 0 bases from J; junction bases left unmatched: 17. In germline, CDR1 is LNHDA, CDR2 SQIVND (reference sequence). This CDR3 is built from 20 residues. CDR3 sequence reads: CASSITPLLGGGVLSYEQYF. CDR3 DNA sequence: TGTGCCAGTAGTATAACCCCACTTCTCGGCGGGGGGGTCCTCTCCTACGAGCAGTACTTC. The full variable domain, its missing parts supplied by reference TRBV19 and TRBJ2-7, is DGGITQSPKYLFRKEGQNVTLSCEQNLNHDAMYWYRQDPGQGLRLIYYSQIVNDFQKGDIAEGYSVSREKKESFPLTVTSAQKNPTAFYLCASSITPLLGGGVLSYEQYFGPGTRLTVT.